Detailed here is one T cell receptor beta chain. V was shortened by 5 bases and J by 1 base, with 18 bases between the two germline ends. CDR1 is SGHAT, CDR2 FQDESV, per germline (reference sequence). The CDR3 covers 16 residues. The source of the sample is a study of T cell changes during pregnancy in multiple sclerosis. This table comes from immunoSEQ multiplex PCR, and its TCRdb copy is limited to in-frame clones, with some not included. The table lists about 130,000 clones, about 96% of them singletons. The sequencing used peripheral blood, collected after pregnancy. The chain combines TRBV11-1 with TRBJ2-7, with D maybe TRBD1 (6 bases). This clonotype was obtained from a female donor with multiple sclerosis, enrolled in a pregnancy study. CDR3 in DNA: TGTGCCAGCAGCGGCAGACAGGCCGTTTTATCCTACGAGCAGTACTTC. As protein: CASSGRQAVLSYEQYF.